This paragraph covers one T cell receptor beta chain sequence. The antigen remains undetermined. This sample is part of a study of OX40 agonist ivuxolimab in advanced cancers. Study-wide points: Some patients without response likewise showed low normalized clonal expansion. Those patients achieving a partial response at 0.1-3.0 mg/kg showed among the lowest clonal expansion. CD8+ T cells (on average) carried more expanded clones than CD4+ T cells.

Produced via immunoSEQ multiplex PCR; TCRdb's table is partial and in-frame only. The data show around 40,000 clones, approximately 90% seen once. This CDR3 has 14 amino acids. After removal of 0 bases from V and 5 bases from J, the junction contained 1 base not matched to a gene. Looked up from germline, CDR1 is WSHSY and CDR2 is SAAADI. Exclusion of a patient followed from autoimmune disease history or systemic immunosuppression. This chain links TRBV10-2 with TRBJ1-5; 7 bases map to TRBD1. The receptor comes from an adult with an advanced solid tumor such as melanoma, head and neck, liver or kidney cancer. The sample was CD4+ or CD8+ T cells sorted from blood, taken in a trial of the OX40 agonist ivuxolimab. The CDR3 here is CASSESRGDQPQHF. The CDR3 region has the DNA TGCGCCAGCAGTGAGTCCAGGGGGGATCAGCCCCAGCATTTT.